Here is one T cell receptor (beta chain) with its context. This sample stems from a study of control samples from healthy donors and cancer patients. The CDR3 totals 16 residues. From germline, CDR1 is SGHNT and CDR2 YYREEE (reference sequence). V was trimmed by 1 base and J by 0 bases, leaving 13 bases between them. Assay used: immunoSEQ multiplex PCR; TCRdb lists only in-frame clones, some missing. The profile shows under 130,000 clones, around 89% of them singletons. The rearrangement joins TRBV5-4 to TRBJ1-2; no clear D. Sequenced input: PBMCs. This receptor was obtained from a man between 60 and 75 years old with lung cancer. Here the CDR3 reads CASSLSGIGANYGYTF. In DNA, the CDR3 is TGTGCCAGCAGCTTGTCGGGGATTGGGGCTAACTATGGCTACACCTTC.